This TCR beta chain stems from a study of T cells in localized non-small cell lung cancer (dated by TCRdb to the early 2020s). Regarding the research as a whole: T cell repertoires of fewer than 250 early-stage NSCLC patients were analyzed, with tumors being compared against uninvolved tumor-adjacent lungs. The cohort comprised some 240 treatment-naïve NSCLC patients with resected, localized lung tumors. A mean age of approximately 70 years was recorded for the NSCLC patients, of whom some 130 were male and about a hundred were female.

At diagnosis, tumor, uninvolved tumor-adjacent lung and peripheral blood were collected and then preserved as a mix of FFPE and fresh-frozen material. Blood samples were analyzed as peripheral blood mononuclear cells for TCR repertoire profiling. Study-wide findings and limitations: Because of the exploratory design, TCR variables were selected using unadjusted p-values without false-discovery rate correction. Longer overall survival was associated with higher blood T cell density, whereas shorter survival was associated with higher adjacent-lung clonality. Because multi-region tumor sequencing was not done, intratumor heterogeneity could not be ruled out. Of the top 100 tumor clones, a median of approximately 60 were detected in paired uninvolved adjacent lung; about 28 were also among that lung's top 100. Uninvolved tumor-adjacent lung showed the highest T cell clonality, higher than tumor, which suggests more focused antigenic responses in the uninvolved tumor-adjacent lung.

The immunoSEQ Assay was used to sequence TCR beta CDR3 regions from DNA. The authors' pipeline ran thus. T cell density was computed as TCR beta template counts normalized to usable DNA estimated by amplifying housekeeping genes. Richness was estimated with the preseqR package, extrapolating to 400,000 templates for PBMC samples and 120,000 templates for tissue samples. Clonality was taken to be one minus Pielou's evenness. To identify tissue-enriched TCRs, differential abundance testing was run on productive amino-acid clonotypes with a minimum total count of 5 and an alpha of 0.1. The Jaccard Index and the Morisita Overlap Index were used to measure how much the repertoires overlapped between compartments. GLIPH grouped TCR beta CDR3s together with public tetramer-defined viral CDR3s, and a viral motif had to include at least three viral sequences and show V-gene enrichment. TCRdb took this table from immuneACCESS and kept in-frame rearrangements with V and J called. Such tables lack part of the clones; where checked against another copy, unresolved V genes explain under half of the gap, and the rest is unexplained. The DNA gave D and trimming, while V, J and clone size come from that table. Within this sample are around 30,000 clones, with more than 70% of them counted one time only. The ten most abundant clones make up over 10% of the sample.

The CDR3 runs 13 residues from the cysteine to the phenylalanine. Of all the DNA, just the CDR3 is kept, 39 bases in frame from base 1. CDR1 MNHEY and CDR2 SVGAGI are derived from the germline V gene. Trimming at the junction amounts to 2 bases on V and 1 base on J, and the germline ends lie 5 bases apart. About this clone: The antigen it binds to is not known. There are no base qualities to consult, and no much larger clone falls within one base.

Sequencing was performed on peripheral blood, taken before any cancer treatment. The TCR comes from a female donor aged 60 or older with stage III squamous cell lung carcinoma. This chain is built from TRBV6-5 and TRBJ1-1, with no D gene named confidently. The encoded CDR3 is CASSYNRNTEAFF. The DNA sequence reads TGTGCCAGCAGTTACAACAGGAACACTGAAGCTTTCTTT.